Listed below are T cell receptor beta chains from one sample, sequenced in a study of CD8 T cells in Susac syndrome. TCRdb called the immunoSEQ multiplex PCR reads again in MiXCR, with one record for every CDR3 protein. The sample yields about 100,000 distinct CDR3 sequences, approximately 95% seen once. Sequencing was done on a sample of CD8+ T cells from PBMCs. The receptors come from a human donor with Susac syndrome. Both conserved end residues are part of each CDR3. D genes are given only for firm matches. Some rows mark clone size as missing; the rest say once, few, many or name a class of expanded clone.

CDR3 protein,CDR3 DNA,D gene,clone size,J gene,V gene
CASSSSHYGYTF,TGTGCCAGCAGCTCCAGCCACTATGGCTACACCTTC,NA,NA,TRBJ1-2,TRBV11-2
CASSFPGGADNQPQHF,TGTGCCAGCAGTTTTCCAGGGGGCGCCGACAATCAGCCCCAGCATTTT,TRBD1,NA,TRBJ1-5,TRBV28
CASSPESGSYEQYF,TGTGCCAGCAGTCCGGAAAGCGGTTCCTACGAGCAGTACTTC,NA,NA,TRBJ2-7,TRBV12-3/TRBV12-4
CASSRAAGPADTQYF,TGTGCCAGCAGCCGGGCGGCGGGACCCGCAGATACGCAGTATTTT,NA,NA,TRBJ2-3,TRBV7-6
CATSRDRGTAKNIQYF,TGTGCCACCAGCAGAGATAGAGGGACAGCAAAAAACATTCAGTACTTC,TRBD1,NA,TRBJ2-4,TRBV15
CASSASEGRVSHEQYF,TGTGCCAGCAGCGCCTCGGAGGGCAGGGTAAGCCACGAGCAGTACTTC,NA,NA,TRBJ2-7,TRBV9
CASSPPMNTEAFF,TGTGCCAGCTCACCCCCGATGAACACTGAAGCTTTCTTT,NA,few,TRBJ1-1,TRBV18
CASSQGSGNEQYF,TGTGCCAGCAGCCAAGGCAGCGGTAACGAGCAGTACTTC,NA,once,TRBJ2-7,TRBV14
CASSARRDGYTF,TGTGCCAGCAGTGCCCGTCGGGATGGCTACACCTTC,NA,few,TRBJ1-2,TRBV6-1
CATSRDRGQSVETQYF,TGTGCCACCAGCAGAGACAGGGGGCAGAGTGTGGAGACCCAGTACTTC,TRBD1,NA,TRBJ2-5,TRBV15
CSVEDRVGYTF,TGCAGCGTTGAAGATCGGGTGGGCTACACCTTC,NA,few,TRBJ1-2,TRBV29-1
CASSYAEGDTGELFF,TGTGCCAGCAGTTACGCAGAGGGGGACACCGGGGAGCTGTTTTTT,NA,few,TRBJ2-2,TRBV6-5
CASSQTGYQETQYF,TGTGCCAGCAGCCAAACGGGATACCAAGAGACCCAGTACTTC,NA,NA,TRBJ2-5,TRBV3-1